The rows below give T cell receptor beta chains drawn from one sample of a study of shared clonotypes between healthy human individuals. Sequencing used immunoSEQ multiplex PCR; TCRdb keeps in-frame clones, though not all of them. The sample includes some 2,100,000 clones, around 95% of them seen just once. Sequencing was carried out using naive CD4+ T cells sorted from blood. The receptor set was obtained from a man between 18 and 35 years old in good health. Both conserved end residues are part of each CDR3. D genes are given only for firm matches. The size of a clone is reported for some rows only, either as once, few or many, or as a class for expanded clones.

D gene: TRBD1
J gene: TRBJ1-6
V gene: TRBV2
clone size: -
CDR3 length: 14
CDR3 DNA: TGTGCCAGCGGTGGACAGGGAGTGACTTCACCCCTCCACTTT
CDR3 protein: CASGGQGVTSPLHF

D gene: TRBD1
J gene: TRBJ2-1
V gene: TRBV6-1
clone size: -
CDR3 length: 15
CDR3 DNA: TGTGCCAGCAGTGAAGCGGTCAGGGGGCCTTCTGAGCAGTTCTTC
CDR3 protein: CASSEAVRGPSEQFF

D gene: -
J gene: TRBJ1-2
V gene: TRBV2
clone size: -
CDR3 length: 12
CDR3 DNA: TGTGCCAGCAGGGGGTCTTCTTATGGCTACACCTTC
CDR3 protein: CASRGSSYGYTF

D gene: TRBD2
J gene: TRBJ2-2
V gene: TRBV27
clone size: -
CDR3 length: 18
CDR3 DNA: TGTGCCAGCAGTTTAGCGGGGCTAGCGGGAGGAAAGGCCGGGGAGCTGTTTTTT
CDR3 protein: CASSLAGLAGGKAGELFF

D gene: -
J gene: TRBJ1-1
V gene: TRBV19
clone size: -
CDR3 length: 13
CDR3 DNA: TGTGCCAGTAGTTTTCCAGCGAACACTGAAGCTTTCTTT
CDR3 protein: CASSFPANTEAFF

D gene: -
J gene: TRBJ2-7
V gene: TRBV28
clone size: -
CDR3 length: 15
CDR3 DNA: TGTGCCAGCAGCGCAACAGGCTGGGGAACCTACGAGCAGTACTTC
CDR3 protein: CASSATGWGTYEQYF

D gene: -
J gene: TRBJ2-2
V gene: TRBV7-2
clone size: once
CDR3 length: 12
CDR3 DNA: TGTGCCAGCAGATCCCAAGGGGGGGAGCTGTTTTTT
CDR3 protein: CASRSQGGELFF

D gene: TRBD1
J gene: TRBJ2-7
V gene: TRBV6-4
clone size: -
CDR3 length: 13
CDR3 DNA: TGTGCCAGCAGGGGGACAGGGGTTGGCGAGCAGTACTTC
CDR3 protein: CASRGTGVGEQYF

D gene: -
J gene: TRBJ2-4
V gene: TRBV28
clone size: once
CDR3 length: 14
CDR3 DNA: TGTGCCAGCAGTTTATTAGGTCCTCCAAACATTCAGTACTTC
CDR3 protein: CASSLLGPPNIQYF

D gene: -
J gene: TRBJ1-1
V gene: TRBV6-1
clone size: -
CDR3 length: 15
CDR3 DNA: TGTGCCAGCAGTGAAGCAGGTTTTAGGGTTCGAGGAGCTTTCTTT
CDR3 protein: CASSEAGFRVRGAFF

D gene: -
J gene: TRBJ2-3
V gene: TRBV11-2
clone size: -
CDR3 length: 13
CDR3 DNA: TGTGCCAGCAGCCCTGGGTCCAAAGATACGCAGTATTTT
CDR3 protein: CASSPGSKDTQYF

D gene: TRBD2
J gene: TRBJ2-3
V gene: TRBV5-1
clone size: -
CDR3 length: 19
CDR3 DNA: TGCGCCAGCAGCGTATCTCGGACTAGCGGGAGAGGGGGGACAGATACGCAGTATTTT
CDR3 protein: CASSVSRTSGRGGTDTQYF

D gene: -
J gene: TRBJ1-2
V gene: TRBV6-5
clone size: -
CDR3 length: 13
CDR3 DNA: TGTGCCAGCAGTTACGGTGGGGGGCGAGGCTACACCTTC
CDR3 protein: CASSYGGGRGYTF

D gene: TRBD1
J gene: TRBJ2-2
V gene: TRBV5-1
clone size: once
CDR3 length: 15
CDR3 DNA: TGCGCCAGCGGACGGGACAGGGAAAACACCGGGGAGCTGTTTTTT
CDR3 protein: CASGRDRENTGELFF

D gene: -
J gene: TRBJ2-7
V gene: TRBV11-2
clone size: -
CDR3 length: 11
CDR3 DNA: TGTGCCAGCGCCGGGTTGTACGAGCAGTACTTC
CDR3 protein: CASAGLYEQYF

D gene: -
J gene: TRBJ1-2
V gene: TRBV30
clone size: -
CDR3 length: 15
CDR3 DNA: TGTGCCTGGAGTGCCCTCCGGGCGACAGTCTATGGCTACACCTTC
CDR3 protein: CAWSALRATVYGYTF

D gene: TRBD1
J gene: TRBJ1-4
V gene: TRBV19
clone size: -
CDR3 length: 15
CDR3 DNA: TGTGCCAGTAGCGCTCAGGGGGGGCTGGGTGAAAAACTGTTTTTT
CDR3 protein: CASSAQGGLGEKLFF

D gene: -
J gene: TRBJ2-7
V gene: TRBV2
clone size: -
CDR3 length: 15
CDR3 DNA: TGTGCCAGCAGTCCTATGGGCCGAACCAGCTACGAGCAGTACTTC
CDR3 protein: CASSPMGRTSYEQYF

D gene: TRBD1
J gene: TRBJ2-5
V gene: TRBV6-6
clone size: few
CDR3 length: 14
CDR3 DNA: TGTGCCAGCAGTTCGGCAGGGGGTATCGAGACCCAGTACTTC
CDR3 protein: CASSSAGGIETQYF